The next 27 T cell receptor beta chains were all read from a single sample in a study of beta chain features in type 1 diabetes. These receptors are not linked to any known antigen. Reverse transcription of all isolated RNA meant that expressed TCRB transcripts were sequenced. Assay: immunoSEQ multiplex PCR; the TCRdb copy retains only in-frame clones and omits some. Seen here are 500,000 to 850,000 clones, over 12% observed once, and the top ten hold 0.04%. Study findings and constraints: When Type 1 diabetes patients were examined, their TCRB CDR3s proved moderately but significantly shorter in all four CD4+ subsets.

Material for sequencing was naive CD4+ T cells from blood. These receptors all stem from a man aged 18 to 30 with type 1 diabetes.

The J gene is TRBJ2-1, the V gene TRBV29-1; D not resolved. The CDR3 totals 14 residues. V lost 4 bases, J lost 6 bases, and 16 bases lay in between. Germline assignment: CDR1 SQVTM and CDR2 ANQGSEA. CDR3 nucleotides: TGCAGCGTTGCGCGGACGGATAACTCCAATGAGCAGTTCTTC. Its translation: CSVARTDNSNEQFF.

The chain has TRBV14 and TRBJ2-6; perhaps TRBD2 as D (5 bases). Germline CDR1 is SGHDN and CDR2 is FVKESK. V gave up 1 base and J gave up 6 bases, with 7 bases separating them. The CDR3 has 14 residues. For the CDR3, the DNA is TGTGCCAGCAGCCAAGGGGGAGTGGCCAACGTCCTGACTTTC. It yields the protein CASSQGGVANVLTF.

This chain connects TRBV9 to TRBJ2-6; no clear D. Per germline, CDR1 SGDLS and CDR2 YYNGEE. The V end was cut by 0 bases, the J end by 1 base, with 8 bases between. CDR3 length: 16 amino acids. CDR3 sequence: CASSVGAVSGANVLTF. The CDR3 coding sequence is TGTGCCAGCAGCGTAGGGGCAGTTTCTGGGGCCAACGTCCTGACTTTC.

The J gene is TRBJ2-7, the V gene TRBV14; perhaps TRBD2 as D (5 bases). Germline CDR1 reads SGHDN; CDR2 reads FVKESK. The CDR3 is 17 residues long. Trimming removed 1 base at V and 0 bases at J, with 16 bases between. The CDR3 sequence: CASSQASGRHSSYEQYF. The CDR3 DNA is TGTGCCAGCAGCCAAGCCTCGGGAAGACATAGCTCCTACGAGCAGTACTTC.

This clone was detected only a few times. V gene TRBV19 combines with J gene TRBJ2-7; 8 bases fit TRBD2. The CDR3 loop spans 16 amino acids. Germline CDR1 is LNHDA and CDR2 is SQIVND (reference sequence). V shed 5 bases and J 3 bases; nucleotides not matched to a gene: 12. The CDR3 sequence: CASSPLAGNAIYEQYF. CDR3 DNA: TGTGCCAGTAGTCCTCTAGCGGGTAACGCGATCTACGAGCAGTACTTC.

This clone turned up a few times. This sample also contains other DNA sequences that code for the same CDR3. J is TRBJ1-1 and V is TRBV18, with 8 bases lining up with TRBD1. The V gene end was trimmed by 3 bases and the J gene end by 5 bases; junction bases not matched to a gene: 5. CDR1 is KGHSH and CDR2 is LQKENI in the germline V gene. CDR3 length: 14 amino acids. The chain's CDR3 is CASSPRTGRTEAFF. The CDR3 DNA follows: TGTGCCAGCTCACCTCGGACAGGGAGGACTGAAGCTTTCTTT.

The chain joins TRBV30 to TRBJ1-2; D unresolved. V was shortened by 4 bases and J by 4 bases, with 13 bases between the two germline ends. The V gene's germline CDR1 is GTSNPN and CDR2 SVGIG (reference sequence). This CDR3 is 13 amino acids long. CDR3 bases: TGTGCCTGGACCCAAAGGCAGACCTATGGCTACACCTTC. Protein product: CAWTQRQTYGYTF.

The rearrangement joins TRBV5-1 to TRBJ1-2; 7 bases agree with TRBD1. The length of the CDR3 is 14 residues. The germline V gene has CDR1 SGHRS and CDR2 YFSETQ. The junction had 12 bases not matched to a gene; V was cut back by 3 bases and J by 10 bases. The CDR3 DNA is TGCGCCAGCAGCTCGGACATCCTGGGACAGCCCTACACCTTC. Protein sequence: CASSSDILGQPYTF. Looking up the rest from reference TRBV5-1 and TRBJ1-2 gives the full variable domain: KAGVTQTPRYLIKTRGQQVTLSCSPISGHRSVSWYQQTPGQGLQFLFEYFSETQRNKGNFPGRFSGRQFSNSRSEMNVSTLELGDSALYLCASSSDILGQPYTFGSGTRLTVV.

This chain links TRBV10-3 with TRBJ2-7, with D uncertain. Trimming removed 6 bases at V and 2 bases at J, with 8 bases between. In germline, CDR1 is ENHRY, CDR2 SYGVKD. The CDR3 runs 12 residues. CDR3 protein: CAIRNVTYEQYF. The CDR3 nucleotides read TGTGCCATCAGGAACGTAACCTACGAGCAGTACTTC.

CDR3 region: CASSLSVNEKLFF. The CDR3 nucleotides read TGTGCCAGCAGCTTATCAGTTAATGAAAAACTGTTTTTT. The V call is TRBV11-2, the J call TRBJ1-4; D is ambiguous. Germline CDR1 and CDR2: SGHAT and FQNNGV. Trimming stripped 2 bases from V and 4 bases from J, with 5 bases between. This CDR3 comprises 13 residues.

This rearrangement joins TRBV19 to TRBJ2-3; D uncertain. Deletions cut 6 bases from V and 1 base from J, with 8 bases between. The germline V gene has CDR1 LNHDA and CDR2 SQIVND (reference sequence). The CDR3 has 13 amino acids. CDR3 sequence (DNA): TGTGCCAGTAGCGCGACTGGCACAGATACGCAGTATTTT. As protein: CASSATGTDTQYF.

This clone has just a few counts. V and J are TRBV30 and TRBJ2-7; D not certain. The CDR3 covers 11 residues. The V end lost 0 bases, the J end lost 5 bases, and 5 bases lay between the germline ends. CDR1 GTSNPN and CDR2 SVGIG come from the germline V gene (reference sequence). The chain's CDR3 is CAWSVTHEQYF. The CDR3 DNA is TGTGCCTGGAGTGTTACCCACGAGCAGTACTTC. The complete variable domain, with remaining parts taken from reference TRBV30 and TRBJ2-7, reads SQTIHQWPATLVQPVGSPLSLECTVEGTSNPNLYWYRQAAGRGLQLLFYSVGIGQISSEVPQNLSASRPQDRQFILSSKKLLLSDSGFYLCAWSVTHEQYFGPGTRLTVT.

This clone appeared a few times. The V and J genes are TRBV12-5 and TRBJ2-1; unclear D gene. The V gene lost 0 bases and the J gene lost 0 bases, with 12 bases spanning the gap. Germline loops: CDR1 LGHNT, CDR2 FRNRAP. CDR3 size: 17 residues. The CDR3 protein is CASGLVLGKSSYNEQFF. The CDR3 DNA sequence: TGTGCTAGTGGTTTGGTACTCGGCAAAAGCTCCTACAATGAGCAGTTCTTC.

This clone was observed a few times. The junction departs from germline at one end; a sequencing error may be responsible. The chain recombines TRBV20-1 with TRBJ2-7, with no clear D. CDR3 length: 9 residues. CDR1 is DFQATT and CDR2 is SNEGSKA in the germline V gene (reference sequence). CDR3 nucleotides: TGCAGTACCGGACCTCTGGGGTCTTTC. Translated: CSTGPLGSF.

This clone was observed a handful of times. This rearrangement joins TRBV30 to TRBJ2-7, with 9 bases matching TRBD1. The V gene's germline CDR1 is GTSNPN and CDR2 SVGIG (reference sequence). There are 16 residues in the CDR3. J was trimmed by 5 bases and V by 2 bases; bases with no gene match: 13. The CDR3 DNA is TGTGCCTGGAGTACCTTCGGGACAGGGTATGAGAACGAGCAGTACTTC. The encoded protein is CAWSTFGTGYENEQYF.

This clone occurred a few times. J is TRBJ2-7 and V is TRBV2; D unclear. Germline lookup yields CDR1 SNHLY and CDR2 FYNNEI. The CDR3 covers 15 residues. V lost 1 base to trimming and J lost 2 bases, with 12 bases between them. The CDR3 coding sequence is TGTGCCAGCAGTGAAGATAGCCCACGCCCCTACGAGCAGTACTTC. Translating it yields CASSEDSPRPYEQYF.

V and J are TRBV18 and TRBJ1-5; 8 positions agree with TRBD1. Germline V gene data show CDR1 as KGHSH and CDR2 as LQKENI. J was trimmed by 2 bases and V by 6 bases; bases with no gene match: 9. The CDR3 runs 16 residues. The CDR3 here is CASSKAGGSGNQPQHF. The CDR3, as DNA: TGTGCCAGCTCTAAGGCAGGGGGCTCGGGCAATCAGCCCCAGCATTTT.

V usage is TRBV6-6 and J usage is TRBJ2-1, with a tentative D call TRBD1 (6 bases). The germline gives CDR1 MNHNY, CDR2 SVGAGI (reference sequence). The ends were cut back, 7 bases at V and 6 bases at J, with 19 bases in the middle. The CDR3 consists of 15 residues. The CDR3 DNA reads as TGTGCCAGCATACTTGGGGGCCTTAGGGGCAATGAGCAGTTCTTC. The encoded protein is CASILGGLRGNEQFF.

The V gene is TRBV27, the J gene TRBJ1-1; TRBD1 aligns across 7 bases. This CDR3 is 16 amino acids long. Trimming removed 8 bases from V and 0 bases from J; junction bases left unmatched: 12. CDR1 and CDR2 from the germline V gene are MNHEY and SMNVEV (reference sequence). In DNA form, the CDR3 reads TGTGCCAGCGCGGCGGCCCAGGGGGTGATGAACACTGAAGCTTTCTTT. This codes for CASAAAQGVMNTEAFF.

This clone was seen a handful of times. The chain recombines TRBV10-3 with TRBJ2-1, with D possibly TRBD2 on 5 matching bases. V was trimmed by 0 bases and J by 0 bases, leaving 9 bases between them. The CDR3 totals 16 residues. Germline V lookup: CDR1 ENHRY, CDR2 SYGVKD. For the CDR3, the DNA is TGTGCCATCAGTGAGTCGAGAGGGAGCTCCTACAATGAGCAGTTCTTC. Its protein is CAISESRGSSYNEQFF.

The chain joins TRBV30 to TRBJ1-4, with a weak D call TRBD1 (5 bases). This CDR3 has 14 amino acids. With 0 bases removed from V and 7 bases from J, the gap between germline ends came to 12 bases. Germline-derived CDR1 and CDR2 are GTSNPN and SVGIG (reference sequence). Here the CDR3 reads CAWSVRQGGEKLFF. In DNA, the CDR3 is TGTGCCTGGAGTGTAAGGCAGGGTGGTGAAAAACTGTTTTTT.

The V and J genes are TRBV6-6 and TRBJ2-7, with D possibly TRBD1 on 6 matching bases. Germline V gives CDR1 MNHNY, CDR2 SVGAGI (reference sequence). Trimming cost V 0 bases and J 5 bases, with 8 bases left between them. The CDR3 sequence is 13 residues long. Here the CDR3 reads CASSYSQGNEQYF. CDR3 bases: TGTGCCAGCAGTTACTCGCAGGGGAACGAGCAGTACTTC.

This chain uses TRBV2 with TRBJ1-2; TRBD1 aligns across 8 bases. J gave up 5 bases and V 6 bases, and 11 bases lay outside the gene matches. The CDR3 is 15 residues long. The germline V gene has CDR1 SNHLY and CDR2 FYNNEI. The CDR3 sequence: CASRFYGQGGYGYTF. The CDR3 DNA is TGTGCCAGCAGGTTTTACGGACAGGGAGGGTATGGCTACACCTTC.

This clone has only a few counts. The rearrangement uses TRBV7-3 and TRBJ2-3; D gene ambiguous. In germline, CDR1 is SGHTA, CDR2 FQGTGA. The CDR3 covers 16 residues. Trimming shortened V by 4 bases and J by 4 bases, and 18 bases separated the two germline ends. The CDR3 sequence is CASSSLPASGPDTQYF. As DNA, the CDR3 is TGTGCCAGCAGCTCCCTCCCTGCATCCGGGCCAGATACGCAGTATTTT.

About this clone: Other nucleotide sequences in the sample specify the same CDR3. This sequence joins TRBV5-1 and TRBJ2-3; D ambiguous. V lost 3 bases to trimming and J lost 5 bases, with 7 bases between them. The germline V gene encodes CDR1 SGHRS and CDR2 YFSETQ. This CDR3 has 12 amino acids. CDR3 region: CASSSSRDTQYF. CDR3 nucleotide sequence: TGCGCCAGCAGCTCGAGCCGAGATACGCAGTATTTT. The full variable domain, completed using reference TRBV5-1 and TRBJ2-3, is KAGVTQTPRYLIKTRGQQVTLSCSPISGHRSVSWYQQTPGQGLQFLFEYFSETQRNKGNFPGRFSGRQFSNSRSEMNVSTLELGDSALYLCASSSSRDTQYFGPGTRLTVL.

This clone appeared a single time. The junction departs from the called germline gene at one end, perhaps through a read error. J is TRBJ1-5 and V is TRBV18, with TRBD1 matching over 9 bases. The germline V gene has CDR1 KGHSH and CDR2 LQKENI. This CDR3 has 16 residues. The CDR3 region has the DNA TGTGCCAGCTCGCCACAGGGGGCCTCAAGCAATCAGCCCCAGCATTTT. This gives the protein CASSPQGASSNQPQHF.

V usage is TRBV30 and J usage is TRBJ1-1, with D unresolved. Trimming took 2 bases from V and 0 from J, leaving 10 bases between them. Germline V gene data show CDR1 as GTSNPN and CDR2 as SVGIG (reference sequence). CDR3 length: 14 residues. DNA for the CDR3: TGTGCCTGGAGTACGGAGACGGTGAACACTGAAGCTTTCTTT. It translates to CAWSTETVNTEAFF.